Each of the 14 T cell receptor beta chains below was sequenced from the same sample in a study of CD8 T cells in ankylosing spondylitis (dated by TCRdb to about 2017). Library creation used 5' RACE. The instrument was an Illumina HiSeq 2500. Starting from the raw public reads, TCRdb applied fastp trimming at Q25, assembled clones with MiXCR and retained in-frame beta chains. Rows merge per CDR3 protein into single entries with the most common DNA and genes. Within this sample are 250,000 to 400,000 distinct CDR3 sequences, with more than 9% of them counted one time only. The leading ten clones occupy roughly 9.2% of the sample. Input material: blood, either unsorted or a sorted T cell fraction (not recorded which). The receptors shown here come from a female donor with ankylosing spondylitis or in good health (not recorded which).

The CDR3 DNA follows: TGCAGTGCTAGAGGGACTAGCGGGATAAACATTCAGTACTTC. Translating it yields CSARGTSGINIQYF. The chain joins TRBV20-1 to TRBJ2-4, with TRBD2 matching over 12 bases. The CDR3 has 14 amino acids. The J segment lost 6 bases and the V segment lost 1 base, leaving 1 base of the junction unmatched. CDR1 is DFQATT, CDR2 SNEGSKA, per germline (reference sequence).

This clonotype came up many times. The genes are TRBV6-1 and TRBJ2-2; 9 bases are shared with TRBD1. The germline V gene encodes CDR1 MNHNS and CDR2 SASEGT. V lost 7 bases to trimming and J lost 3 bases; unmatched junction nucleotides: 12. The CDR3 consists of 17 residues. This CDR3 reads CASTERWDRDYTGELFF. The CDR3 coding sequence is TGTGCCAGCACCGAACGATGGGACAGGGACTACACCGGGGAGCTGTTTTTT.

This clonotype showed up many times. This chain links TRBV10-3 with TRBJ1-1, with unresolved D. This CDR3 is 13 amino acids long. V gave up 9 bases and J gave up 3 bases, with 14 bases separating them. CDR1 ENHRY and CDR2 SYGVKD come from the germline V gene. CDR3: CAIQANTDTEAFF. CDR3 nucleotide sequence: TGTGCCATACAAGCTAACACAGACACTGAAGCTTTCTTT.

This chain links TRBV15 with TRBJ2-3; 8 positions match TRBD2. The CDR3 is 17 residues long. Trimming at V came to 4 bases and at J to 6 bases, leaving 15 bases not matched to a gene. Looked up from germline, CDR1 is LNHNV and CDR2 is YYDKDF (reference sequence). CDR3 sequence (DNA): TGTGCCACCAGCACCCGACGCTCCAGCGGGAGTGGGGATACGCAGTATTTT. Amino acid sequence: CATSTRRSSGSGDTQYF.

This clonotype was detected ten times or more. The chain recombines TRBV7-9 with TRBJ2-5; tentative D call: TRBD1 (5 bases). Germline V gene lookup returns CDR1 SEHNR and CDR2 FQNEAQ (reference sequence). The V end lost 2 bases, the J end lost 5 bases, and 9 bases lay between the germline ends. CDR3 size: 13 residues. This chain's CDR3 is CASSLRGSETQYF. Here the CDR3 DNA reads TGTGCCAGCAGCTTAAGGGGTAGCGAGACCCAGTACTTC.

This chain links TRBV12-3 or TRBV12-4 with TRBJ2-7, with 9 nucleotides matching TRBD1. The CDR3 spans 15 residues. With V trimmed by 1 base and J by 5 bases, 6 bases remained unmatched. The CDR3 reads CASSLDVDRGNEQYF. The CDR3 coding sequence is TGTGCCAGCAGTTTAGACGTGGACAGGGGCAACGAGCAGTACTTC.

This clonotype has more than one count but fewer than ten. The V call is TRBV11-2, the J call TRBJ2-3; D is possibly TRBD2 (6 bases). Germline CDR1 reads SGHAT; CDR2 reads FQNNGV. The V gene lost 2 bases and the J gene lost 3 bases, with 21 bases spanning the gap. This CDR3 comprises 18 residues. The CDR3 DNA reads TGTGCCAGCAGCTTAAAGGGGAATAGCGGCTCACAAACAGATACGCAGTATTTT. This gives the protein CASSLKGNSGSQTDTQYF.

This clonotype was found many times. This chain uses TRBV29-1 with TRBJ2-7, with a weak D call TRBD1 (5 bases). The CDR3 spans 13 residues. CDR1 and CDR2 from the germline V gene are SQVTM and ANQGSEA. Trimming removed 6 bases at V and 6 bases at J, with 18 bases between. CDR3 sequence: CSVGPRDTVEQYF. CDR3 sequence (DNA): TGCAGCGTGGGGCCCAGGGATACGGTCGAGCAGTACTTC.

This clonotype was counted ten times or more. The J gene is TRBJ2-7, the V gene TRBV7-2; D is unresolved. The germline CDR1 and CDR2 sequences are SGHTA and FQGNSA. V was clipped by 1 base and J by 6 bases, with 7 bases between them. This CDR3 spans 12 amino acids. The DNA for the CDR3 is TGTGCCAGCAGCTTAGAGGTGGGCGAGCAGTACTTC. Protein product: CASSLEVGEQYF.

This clonotype was found a few times. For the CDR3, the DNA is TGCGCCAGCAGCCTCCCGCACGGACTAGCGGGAGGGATAGAGATGAATGAGCAGTTCTTC. Amino acids: CASSLPHGLAGGIEMNEQFF. The chain recombines TRBV5-1 with TRBJ2-1; TRBD2 matches 15 bases. The CDR3 consists of 20 residues. J was trimmed by 7 bases and V by 4 bases; bases with no gene match: 18. Germline lookup yields CDR1 SGHRS and CDR2 YFSETQ.

This clonotype occurred once. This chain joins TRBV11-1 and TRBJ1-4; D gene unclear. Germline V lookup: CDR1 SGHAT, CDR2 FQDESV (reference sequence). This CDR3 comprises 15 residues. Trimming removed 4 bases at V and 1 base at J, with 10 bases between. The CDR3 DNA reads TGTGCCAGCAGCTGGCCGGAGAAAACTAATGAAAAACTGTTTTTT. Translation gives CASSWPEKTNEKLFF.

The rearrangement links TRBV5-1 to TRBJ2-1; the match to TRBD2 covers 8 bases. The CDR3 consists of 15 residues. Germline loops: CDR1 SGHRS, CDR2 YFSETQ. Unmatched junction bases numbered 8, after V lost 3 bases and J lost 6 bases. The CDR3, as DNA: TGCGCCAGCAGCTGGCTGGCGGGGGGAACCAATGAGCAGTTCTTC. Its protein product is CASSWLAGGTNEQFF.

The V call is TRBV7-9, the J call TRBJ2-5; D might be TRBD2 (5 bases). The germline V and J ends were trimmed by 1 base and 1 base, with 13 bases remaining between them. The CDR3 sequence is 16 residues long. Per germline, CDR1 SEHNR and CDR2 FQNEAQ (reference sequence). CDR3 in amino acids: CASSLVLAGFQETQYF. The CDR3 DNA reads TGTGCCAGCAGCTTAGTGCTAGCAGGATTCCAAGAGACCCAGTACTTC.

In its sample, this clonotype was seen many times. The rearrangement uses TRBV20-1 and TRBJ1-5, with TRBD1 matching over 7 bases. J was trimmed by 7 bases and V by 4 bases; bases with no gene match: 10. This CDR3 spans 14 amino acids. Looked up from germline, CDR1 is DFQATT and CDR2 is SNEGSKA (reference sequence). The DNA for the CDR3 is TGCAGTGCTATAACAGGGGACTTAAACCAGCCCCAGCATTTT. Residues: CSAITGDLNQPQHF.